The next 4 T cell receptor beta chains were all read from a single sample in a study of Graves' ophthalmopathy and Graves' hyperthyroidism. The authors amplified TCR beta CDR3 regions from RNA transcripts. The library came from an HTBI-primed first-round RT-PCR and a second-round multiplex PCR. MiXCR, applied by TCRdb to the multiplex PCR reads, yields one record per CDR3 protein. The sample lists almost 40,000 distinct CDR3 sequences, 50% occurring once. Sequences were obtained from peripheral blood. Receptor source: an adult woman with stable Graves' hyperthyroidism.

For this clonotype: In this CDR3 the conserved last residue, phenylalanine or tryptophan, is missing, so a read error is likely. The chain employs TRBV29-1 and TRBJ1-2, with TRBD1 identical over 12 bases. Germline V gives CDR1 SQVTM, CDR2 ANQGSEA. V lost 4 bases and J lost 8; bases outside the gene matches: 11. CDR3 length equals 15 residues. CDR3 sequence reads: CSVAPGTGGAAGYTL. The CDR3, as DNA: TGCAGCGTTGCTCCGGGGACAGGGGGCGCGGCAGGCTACACCCTC.

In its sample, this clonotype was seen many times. The CDR3 DNA follows: TGCGCCAGCAGCTTGGCTACAGGGGCGACCACAGATACGCAGTATTTT. Translated: CASSLATGATTDTQYF. This chain connects TRBV5-1 to TRBJ2-3; 7 bases are shared with TRBD1. With V trimmed by 0 bases and J by 2 bases, 6 bases remained unmatched. This CDR3 comprises 16 residues. Germline V CDR1 and CDR2: SGHRS, YFSETQ.

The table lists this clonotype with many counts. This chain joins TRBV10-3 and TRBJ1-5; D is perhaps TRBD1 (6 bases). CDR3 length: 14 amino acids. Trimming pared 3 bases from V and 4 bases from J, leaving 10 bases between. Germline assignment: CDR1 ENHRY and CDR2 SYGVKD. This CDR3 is CAISEQGRNQPQHF. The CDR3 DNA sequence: TGTGCCATCAGTGAACAGGGTAGGAATCAGCCCCAGCATTTT.

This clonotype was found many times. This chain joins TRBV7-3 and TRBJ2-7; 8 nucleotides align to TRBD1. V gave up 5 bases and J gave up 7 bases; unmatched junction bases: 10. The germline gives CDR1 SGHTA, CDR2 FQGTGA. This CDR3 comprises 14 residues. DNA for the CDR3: TGTGCCAGCAGCCCTACGACAGGGGTGTGGGAGCAGTACTTC. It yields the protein CASSPTTGVWEQYF.